This TCR beta chain stems from a study of lymphopenia after photon versus proton radiotherapy (dated by TCRdb to about 2019). At the level of the whole study: The study compared the immunological effects of photon versus proton radiation therapy in patients with gastrointestinal tumors who developed high-grade lymphopenia. The study was designed to characterize how the impact on the immune system differs between the two radiation modalities. The cohort comprised about 20 patients with gastrointestinal tumors who received either photon or proton therapy and then developed lymphopenia. General findings and caveats noted by the study authors: Across the cohort, an inverse correlation was found between a larger post-nadir drop in TCR diversity and overall survival time among patients who died. Once the lymphocyte count had reached its nadir, the repertoires of photon-treated patients showed oligoclonal expansion, particularly of CD8+ Temra cells, and this expansion drove the decline in diversity. The survival association was assessed only in patients who died, and the authors presented better survival with proton therapy as a possibility rather than a demonstrated result. During treatment, patients who received proton therapy stayed relatively stable, whereas patients who received photon therapy lost naive T cells and TCR diversity and gained effector/memory populations.

This clone was observed a single time. Its cognate antigen has yet to be identified. No much larger clone exists at a distance of one base, and base qualities are not known. The method was the immunoSEQ multiplex PCR assay. Deep sequencing of rearranged TCR beta loci, alongside multiparametric flow cytometry, was used to profile T cell repertoires. Sourced from immuneACCESS, this table was stored by TCRdb with only in-frame sequences that have V and J called. A share of the clones is absent; for the studies checked, an unresolved V gene accounts for under half, and the remainder has no known explanation. For this sample there are about 50,000 clones; more than 90% appear just once. The ten biggest clones cover around 17% of the sample. CDR1 LNHDA and CDR2 SQIVND are derived from the germline V gene (reference sequence). Inclusive of the bounding cysteine and phenylalanine, the CDR3 is 16 residues long. CDR3 DNA only is kept here, 48 bases in frame from base 1. V and J lose 3 bases and 7 bases, and a span of 18 bases separates them.

In this chain, TRBV19 is recombined with TRBJ2-2, with TRBD2 as a weak D call on 6 bases. Material: peripheral blood, obtained from a patient treated with photon-based radiotherapy. This TCR came from a middle-aged woman with cholangiocarcinoma. The CDR3 protein is CASSMGGPLANGELFF. The DNA sequence reads TGTGCCAGTAGTATGGGGGGACCCCTGGCCAACGGGGAGCTGTTTTTT.